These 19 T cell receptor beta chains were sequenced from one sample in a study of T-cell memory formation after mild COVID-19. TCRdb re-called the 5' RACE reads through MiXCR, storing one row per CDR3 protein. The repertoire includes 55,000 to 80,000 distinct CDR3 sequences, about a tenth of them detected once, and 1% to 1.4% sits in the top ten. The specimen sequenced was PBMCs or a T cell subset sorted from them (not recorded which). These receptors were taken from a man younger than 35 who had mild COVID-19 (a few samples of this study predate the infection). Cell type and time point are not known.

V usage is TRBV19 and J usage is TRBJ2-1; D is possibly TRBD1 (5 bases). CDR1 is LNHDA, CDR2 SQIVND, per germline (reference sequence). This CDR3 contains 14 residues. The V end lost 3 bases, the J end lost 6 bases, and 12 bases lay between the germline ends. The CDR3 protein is CASSIRERRNEQFF. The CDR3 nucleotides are TGTGCCAGTAGTATCAGGGAAAGGCGCAATGAGCAGTTCTTC.

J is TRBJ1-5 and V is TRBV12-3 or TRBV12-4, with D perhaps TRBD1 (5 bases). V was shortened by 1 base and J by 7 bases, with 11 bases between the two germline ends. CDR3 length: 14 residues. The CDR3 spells CASSLDPGPQPQHF. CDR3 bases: TGTGCCAGCAGTTTAGATCCGGGACCGCAGCCCCAGCATTTT.

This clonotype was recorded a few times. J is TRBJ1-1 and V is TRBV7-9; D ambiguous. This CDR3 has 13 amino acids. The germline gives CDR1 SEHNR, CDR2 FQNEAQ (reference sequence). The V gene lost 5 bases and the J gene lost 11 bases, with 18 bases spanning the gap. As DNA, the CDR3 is TGTGCCAGCAGCCCCACGACGGGCCCTTTGGCTTTCTTT. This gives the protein CASSPTTGPLAFF.

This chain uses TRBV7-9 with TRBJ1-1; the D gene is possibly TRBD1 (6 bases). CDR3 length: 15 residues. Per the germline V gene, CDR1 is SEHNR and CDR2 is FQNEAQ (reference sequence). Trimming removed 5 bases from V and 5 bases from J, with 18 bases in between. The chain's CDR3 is CASSHSRGRGTEAFF. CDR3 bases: TGTGCCAGCAGCCACTCCAGGGGAAGAGGGACTGAAGCTTTCTTT.

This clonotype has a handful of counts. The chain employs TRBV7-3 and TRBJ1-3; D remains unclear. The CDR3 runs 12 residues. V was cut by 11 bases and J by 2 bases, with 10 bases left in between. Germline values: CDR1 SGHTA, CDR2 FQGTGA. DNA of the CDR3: TGTGCCTTCTACCCGGCTGGAAACACCATATATTTT. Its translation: CAFYPAGNTIYF. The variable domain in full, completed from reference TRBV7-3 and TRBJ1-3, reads GAGVSQTPSNKVTEKGKYVELRCDPISGHTALYWYRQSLGQGPEFLIYFQGTGAADDSGLPNDRFFAVRPEGSVSTLKIQRTERGDSAVYLCAFYPAGNTIYFGEGSWLTVV.

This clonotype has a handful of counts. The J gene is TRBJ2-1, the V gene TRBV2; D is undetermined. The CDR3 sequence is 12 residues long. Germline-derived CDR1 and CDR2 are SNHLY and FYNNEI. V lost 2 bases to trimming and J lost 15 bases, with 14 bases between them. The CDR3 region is CASSETPSRGFF. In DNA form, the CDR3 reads TGTGCCAGCAGTGAAACGCCTTCACGAGGGTTCTTC. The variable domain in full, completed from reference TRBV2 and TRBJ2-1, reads EPEVTQTPSHQVTQMGQEVILRCVPISNHLYFYWYRQILGQKVEFLVSFYNNEISEKSEIFDDQFSVERPDGSNFTLKIRSTKLEDSAMYFCASSETPSRGFFGPGTRLTVL.

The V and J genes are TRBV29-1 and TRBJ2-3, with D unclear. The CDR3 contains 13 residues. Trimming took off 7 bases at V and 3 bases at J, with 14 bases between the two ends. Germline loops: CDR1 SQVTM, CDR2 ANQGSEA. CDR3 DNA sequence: TGCAGCGGCTCGGGCTTTAAAACAGATACGCAGTATTTT. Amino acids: CSGSGFKTDTQYF.

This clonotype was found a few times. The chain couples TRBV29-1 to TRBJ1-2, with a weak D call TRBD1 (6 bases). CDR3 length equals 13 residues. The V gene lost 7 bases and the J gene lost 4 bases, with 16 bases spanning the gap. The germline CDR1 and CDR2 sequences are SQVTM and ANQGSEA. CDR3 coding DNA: TGCAGCGCTGGGAGACAGGATTCCTATGGCTACACCTTC. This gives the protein CSAGRQDSYGYTF.

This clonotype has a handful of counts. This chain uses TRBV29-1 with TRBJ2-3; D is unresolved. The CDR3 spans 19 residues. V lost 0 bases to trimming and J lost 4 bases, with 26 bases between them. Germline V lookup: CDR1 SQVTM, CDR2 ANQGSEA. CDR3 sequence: CSVEDFQVKGPHSSDTQYF. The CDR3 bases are TGCAGCGTTGAAGATTTTCAGGTCAAAGGTCCCCATAGTTCAGATACGCAGTATTTT.

The CDR3 nucleotides are TGTGCCAGCAGCTTAGGAGGGGAAGCTGGAAACACCATATATTTT. Amino acids: CASSLGGEAGNTIYF. This sequence joins TRBV7-6 and TRBJ1-3; D is possibly TRBD1 (5 bases). The V gene's germline CDR1 is SGHVS and CDR2 FNYEAQ. The CDR3 loop spans 15 amino acids. V was clipped by 1 base and J by 2 bases, with 9 bases between them.

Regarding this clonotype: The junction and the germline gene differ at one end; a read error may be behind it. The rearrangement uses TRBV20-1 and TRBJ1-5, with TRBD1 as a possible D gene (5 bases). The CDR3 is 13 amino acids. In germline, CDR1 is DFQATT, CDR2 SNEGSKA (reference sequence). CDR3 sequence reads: CSASPDSNQPRHF. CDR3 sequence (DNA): TGCAGTGCGAGCCCTGACAGCAATCAGCCCCGGCATTTT.

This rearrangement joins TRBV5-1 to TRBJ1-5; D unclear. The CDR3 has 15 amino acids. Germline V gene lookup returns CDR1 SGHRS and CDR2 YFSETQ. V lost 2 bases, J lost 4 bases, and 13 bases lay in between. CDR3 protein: CASSFNPGSNQPQHF. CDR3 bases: TGCGCCAGCAGCTTCAACCCAGGATCTAATCAGCCCCAGCATTTT.

Here the CDR3 DNA reads TGCGCCAGCAGCCAAGCTCCGGGATCCTATGGCTACACCTTC. Protein: CASSQAPGSYGYTF. The chain combines TRBV4-3 with TRBJ1-2; no clear D. Looked up from germline, CDR1 is LGHNA and CDR2 is YSLEER. The CDR3 totals 14 residues. Deletions cut 1 base from V and 4 bases from J, with 10 bases between.

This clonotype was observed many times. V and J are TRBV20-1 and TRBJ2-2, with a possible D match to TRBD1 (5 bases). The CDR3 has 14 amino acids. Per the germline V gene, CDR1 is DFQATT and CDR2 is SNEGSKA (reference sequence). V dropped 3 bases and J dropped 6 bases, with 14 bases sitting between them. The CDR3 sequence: CSASNPRGAGELFF. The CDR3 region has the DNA TGCAGTGCTAGTAACCCAAGGGGCGCCGGGGAGCTGTTTTTT.

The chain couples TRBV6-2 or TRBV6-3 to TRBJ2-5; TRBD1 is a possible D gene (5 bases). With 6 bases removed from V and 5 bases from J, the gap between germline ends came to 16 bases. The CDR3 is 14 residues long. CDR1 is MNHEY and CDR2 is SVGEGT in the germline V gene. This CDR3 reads CASRQVSSRETQYF. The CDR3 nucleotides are TGTGCCAGCAGACAGGTATCAAGTCGGGAGACCCAGTACTTC.

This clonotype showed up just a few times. The CDR3 reads CASSISRPGGGEKLFF. CDR3 bases: TGCGCCAGCAGCATATCCCGGCCGGGGGGCGGCGAAAAACTGTTTTTT. The chain recombines TRBV5-1 with TRBJ1-4; D is possibly TRBD1 (6 bases). The V end lost 4 bases, the J end lost 8 bases, and 21 bases lay between the germline ends. Per the germline V gene, CDR1 is SGHRS and CDR2 is YFSETQ. The CDR3 sequence is 16 residues long.

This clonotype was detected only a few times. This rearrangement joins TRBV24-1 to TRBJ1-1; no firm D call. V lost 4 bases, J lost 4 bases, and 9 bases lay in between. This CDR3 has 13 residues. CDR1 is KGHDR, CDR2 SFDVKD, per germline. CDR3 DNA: TGTGCCACCAGTGAAAGGGATGGCACTGAAGCTTTCTTT. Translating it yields CATSERDGTEAFF.

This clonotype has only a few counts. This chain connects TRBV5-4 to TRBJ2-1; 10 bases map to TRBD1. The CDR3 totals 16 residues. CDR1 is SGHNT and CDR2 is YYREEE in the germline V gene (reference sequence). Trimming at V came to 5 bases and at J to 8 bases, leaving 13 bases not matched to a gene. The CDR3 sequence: CASSSLSGTGVDEQFF. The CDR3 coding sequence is TGTGCCAGCAGTTCCCTATCCGGGACAGGGGTGGATGAGCAGTTCTTC.

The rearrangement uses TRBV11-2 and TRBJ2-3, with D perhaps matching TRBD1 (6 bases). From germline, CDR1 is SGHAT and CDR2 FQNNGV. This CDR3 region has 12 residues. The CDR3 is CAGGPSTDTQYF. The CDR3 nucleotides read TGTGCAGGGGGACCCAGCACAGATACGCAGTATTTT.